Listed below are T cell receptor beta chains from one sample, sequenced in a study of human T cells and chemical hapten exposure. Each CDR3 protein gets one entry after TCRdb re-called the RACE reads with MiXCR. The sample has more than 90,000 distinct CDR3 sequences, roughly 10% seen once. Sequenced here: whole blood, sampled in connection with sensitization to the hapten diphenylcyclopropenone (DPC). These receptor sequences come from a man aged 35-49 years with alopecia areata. Some clones in this sample may be carry-over from other donors' samples. CDR3s include the opening cysteine and the closing phenylalanine or tryptophan. Each record gives: clone size, J gene, V gene, D gene, CDR3 protein, CDR3 DNA. D genes are given only for firm matches. The listing skips clone size in some rows; elsewhere it reads once, few, many or a size class.

>NA|TRBJ1-2|TRBV10-3|NA
CAIHRERRFLF
TGTGCCATCCACAGGGAGCGCCGCTTCTTATTC
>many|TRBJ2-4|TRBV12-3/TRBV12-4|TRBD2
CASRAGGSDIQYF
TGTGCCAGCAGAGCGGGGGGAAGCGACATTCAGTACTTC
>many|TRBJ1-6|TRBV19|TRBD1
CASSMGQGVSSPLHF
TGTGCCAGTAGTATGGGTCAGGGGGTGAGTTCACCCCTCCACTTT
>NA|TRBJ2-5|TRBV5-1|TRBD2
CASSLIAGGETQYF
TGCGCCAGCAGCTTGATAGCGGGAGGGGAGACCCAGTACTTC
>NA|TRBJ2-7|TRBV13|TRBD1
CASSLAGQGDYEQYF
TGTGCCAGCAGCTTAGCGGGACAGGGGGACTACGAGCAGTACTTC
>many|TRBJ2-5|TRBV12-3/TRBV12-4|NA
CASSLGPQETQYF
TGTGCCAGCAGTTTAGGTCCTCAAGAGACCCAGTACTTC
>NA|TRBJ1-5|TRBV6-6|NA
CASREPGPNQPQHF
TGTGCCAGCAGAGAACCCGGGCCGAATCAGCCCCAGCATTTT
>NA|TRBJ2-2|TRBV24-1|NA
CATRYGPNTGELFF
TGTGCCACCCGCTATGGCCCGAACACCGGGGAGCTGTTTTTT
>few|TRBJ2-3|TRBV4-1|NA
CASSQGWEPGTDTQYF
TGCGCCAGCAGCCAAGGTTGGGAGCCCGGCACAGATACGCAGTATTTT
>NA|TRBJ2-6|TRBV7-2|TRBD2
CASSSWTSMGSGANVLTF
TGTGCCAGCAGCTCCTGGACTAGCATGGGCTCTGGGGCCAACGTCCTGACTTTC
>NA|TRBJ2-2|TRBV4-3|NA
CASSQELQGAYTGELFF
TGCGCCAGCAGCCAAGAGTTGCAGGGCGCTTACACCGGGGAGCTGTTTTTT
>many|TRBJ1-6|TRBV7-9|NA
CASSFQINSPLHF
TGTGCCAGCAGCTTTCAAATCAATTCACCCCTCCACTTT
>few|TRBJ2-3|TRBV7-2|TRBD2
CASSLGGLADTHTQYF
TGTGCCAGCAGCTTAGGGGGACTAGCGGACACCCATACGCAGTATTTT
>few|TRBJ2-3|TRBV6-5|TRBD2
CASSIAGPPTDTQYF
TGTGCCAGCAGTATAGCGGGCCCCCCCACAGATACGCAGTATTTT
>few|TRBJ1-2|TRBV7-9|NA
CASSSPWGNYGYTF
TGTGCCAGCAGCTCCCCGTGGGGAAACTATGGCTACACCTTC
>NA|TRBJ2-3|TRBV6-1|TRBD2
CASSVQLAVLVDTQYF
TGTGCCAGCAGTGTCCAACTAGCGGTCCTGGTTGATACGCAGTATTTT
>many|TRBJ2-1|TRBV24-1|NA
CATSGRRERDEQFF
TGTGCCACCAGTGGTAGGAGGGAGCGCGATGAGCAGTTCTTC
>many|TRBJ1-5|TRBV9|NA
CASSVGAAQGQPQHF
TGTGCCAGCAGCGTAGGGGCGGCCCAGGGTCAGCCCCAGCATTTT
>NA|TRBJ2-7|TRBV6-5|TRBD2
CASSYSMPGGNEQYF
TGTGCCAGCAGTTACTCTATGCCGGGAGGGAACGAGCAGTACTTC
>NA|TRBJ2-3|TRBV5-6|NA
CASSAGNRFTDTQYF
TGTGCCAGCAGCGCCGGTAATAGATTCACAGATACGCAGTATTTT
>NA|TRBJ2-2|TRBV7-6|NA
CASSFPPGDLGSLEELFF
TGTGCCAGCAGCTTCCCGCCGGGGGATCTAGGGTCCCTCGAGGAGCTGTTTTTT
>NA|TRBJ2-3|TRBV29-1|NA
CSVGVATRDTQYF
TGCAGCGTTGGGGTGGCCACGAGAGATACGCAGTATTTT
>many|TRBJ1-1|TRBV7-9|TRBD1
CASSLTTGVDTEAFF
TGTGCCAGCAGCTTAACGACAGGGGTCGACACTGAAGCTTTCTTT
>few|TRBJ1-1|TRBV20-1|NA
CSARKRNTEAFF
TGCAGTGCGCGTAAGAGGAACACTGAAGCTTTCTTT
>few|TRBJ2-3|TRBV10-3|TRBD1
CAISRDRGTDTQYF
TGTGCCATCAGCCGGGACAGGGGGACAGATACGCAGTATTTT
>NA|TRBJ1-2|TRBV5-1|NA
CASSSGPTGSYGYTF
TGCGCCAGCAGCTCTGGTCCGACGGGAAGCTATGGCTACACCTTC
>few|TRBJ2-5|TRBV12-3/TRBV12-4|NA
CASSAPSAEETQYF
TGTGCCAGCAGTGCCCCCAGCGCCGAAGAGACCCAGTACTTC
>NA|TRBJ2-3|TRBV27|TRBD2
CASRIAGGPTDTQYF
TGTGCCAGCCGAATAGCGGGAGGGCCAACAGATACGCAGTATTTT
>few|TRBJ2-3|TRBV7-2|NA
CASSFVGSAPDTQYF
TGTGCCAGCAGCTTCGTCGGGTCAGCCCCAGATACGCAGTATTTT
>NA|TRBJ2-5|TRBV4-2|NA
CASSQNGANQETQYF
TGTGCCAGCAGCCAAAACGGGGCAAACCAAGAGACCCAGTACTTC
>many|TRBJ1-4|TRBV7-2|TRBD1
CASSLRDRGEKLFF
TGTGCCAGCAGCCTCCGGGACAGGGGTGAAAAACTGTTTTTT